This note documents a single T cell receptor (beta chain) sequence. Its antigen is as yet unknown. Sequencing used immunoSEQ version 4 in survey mode. This table comes from immunoSEQ multiplex PCR, and its TCRdb copy is limited to in-frame clones, with some not included. This table has tens of thousands of clones, roughly nine tenths appearing once. The data were obtained in a study of persistence of HIV-infected CD4 T cells. CDR1 and CDR2 (germline): MNHEY, SMNVEV (reference sequence). The CDR3 extends over 18 amino acids. The ends were cut back, 6 bases at V and 2 bases at J, with 23 bases in the middle. Anti-CD3/anti-CD28 beads served as a nonspecific positive control stimulus. Responding CD4+ T cells were sorted by upregulation of both CD40 ligand and CD69. PBMCs were depleted of CD8+ T cells before stimulation.

V gene TRBV27 combines with J gene TRBJ1-5; D is undetermined. The sequence was collected from an adult man with HIV who was CMV-seropositive. The sample was CD4+ T cells sorted from PBMCs after roughly 18-hour stimulation, taken from a patient who received antiretroviral therapy. The CDR3 bases are TGTGCCAGCAGCCCCAACCGCGTACAGCCGTTTGGCAATCAGCCCCAGCATTTT. The encoded protein is CASSPNRVQPFGNQPQHF.